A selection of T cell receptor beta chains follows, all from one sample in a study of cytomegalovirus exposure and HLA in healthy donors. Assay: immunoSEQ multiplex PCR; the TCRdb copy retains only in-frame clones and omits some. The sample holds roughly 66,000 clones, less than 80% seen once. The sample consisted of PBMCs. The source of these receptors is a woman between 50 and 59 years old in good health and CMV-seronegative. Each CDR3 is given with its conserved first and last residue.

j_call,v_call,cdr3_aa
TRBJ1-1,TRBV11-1,CASRMSGTGGTEAFF
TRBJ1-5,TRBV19,CASSIVLGENQPQHF
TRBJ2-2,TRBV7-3,CASASGAHTGELFF
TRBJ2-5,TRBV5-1,CASSSAKETQYF
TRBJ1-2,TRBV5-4,CASSLDRGISDGYTF
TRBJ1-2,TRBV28,CASSWALKGASGYTF
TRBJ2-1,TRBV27,CASSLYPGLAGGGSYNEQFF
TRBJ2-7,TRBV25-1,CASSRGTYEQYF
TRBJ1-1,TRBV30,CAWSRQENTEAFF
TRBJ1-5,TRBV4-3,CASSQDALNNQPQHF
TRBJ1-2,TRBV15,CATSRDQNEAGYTF
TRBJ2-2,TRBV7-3,CASSTGESTGELFF
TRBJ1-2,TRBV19,CASSIELPTAGGYTF
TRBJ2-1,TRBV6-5,CASSYSGRYYNEQFF
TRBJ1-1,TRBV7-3,CASSQGTNTEAFF
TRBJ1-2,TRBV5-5,CASSLDRVGGYTF
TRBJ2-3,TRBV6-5,CASSQREVRDTQYF
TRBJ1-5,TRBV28,CASSLTYRGAYQPQHF
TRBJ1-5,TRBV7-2,CASSLTWQSNQPQHF
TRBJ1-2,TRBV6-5,CASSYQGGKHGYTF
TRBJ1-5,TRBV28,CASSLHTGGNQPQHF
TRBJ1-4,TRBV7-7,CASSPVPGGEKLFF
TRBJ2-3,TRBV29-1,CSVSGIADTRYF
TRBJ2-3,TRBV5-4,CASSSIYAGGDTQYF
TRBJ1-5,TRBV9,CASSVEGGTQNF
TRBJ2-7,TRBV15,CATSRDSGLAGGEQYF
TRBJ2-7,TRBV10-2,CASRTGWEQYF
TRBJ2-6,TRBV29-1,CSVEETGGGTNVLTF
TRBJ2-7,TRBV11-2,CASSLAPLPGGGQYF
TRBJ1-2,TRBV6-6,CASSSLTGSGYTF
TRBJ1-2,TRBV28,CASISGGLDYGYTF